The rows below give T cell receptor beta chains drawn from one sample of a study of immune evolution from preneoplasia to lung adenocarcinoma. Assay used: immunoSEQ multiplex PCR; TCRdb lists only in-frame clones, some missing. The profile covers several thousand clones, with around 87% appearing a single time and roughly 2.5% taken by the ten largest. Specimen: FFPE invasive lung adenocarcinoma tissue. The source of these receptors is a person between 65 and 79 years old with invasive lung adenocarcinoma. The CDR3 runs from the conserved cysteine through the conserved F or W. Fields, in order: J gene, V gene, clone size, D gene, CDR3 protein, CDR3 DNA. A D gene is named only where the DNA matches it firmly. Clone size is given for some rows only: seen once, a few or many times, or a class if the clone is expanded.

j_gene: TRBJ2-7; v_gene: TRBV5-6; abundance: few; d_gene: TRBD2; CDR3aa: CASSLWAGGPPIYEQYF; CDR3nt: TGTGCCAGCAGCTTGTGGGCGGGGGGTCCCCCGATTTACGAGCAGTACTTC
j_gene: TRBJ1-4; v_gene: TRBV5-1; abundance: -; d_gene: -; CDR3aa: CASSYQGNTNEKLFF; CDR3nt: TGCGCCAGCAGCTATCAGGGGAATACTAATGAAAAACTGTTTTTT
j_gene: TRBJ1-5; v_gene: TRBV6-6; abundance: -; d_gene: -; CDR3aa: CASRRDSNQPQHF; CDR3nt: TGTGCCAGCAGGCGGGACAGCAATCAGCCCCAGCATTTT
j_gene: TRBJ2-7; v_gene: TRBV15; abundance: -; d_gene: TRBD2; CDR3aa: CATSRTSGRAREQYF; CDR3nt: TGTGCCACCAGTAGGACTAGCGGGAGGGCCAGAGAGCAGTACTTC
j_gene: TRBJ1-3; v_gene: TRBV2; abundance: -; d_gene: -; CDR3aa: CAPKRGNTIYF; CDR3nt: TGTGCCCCTAAGCGGGGGAACACCATATATTTT
j_gene: TRBJ1-1; v_gene: TRBV19; abundance: -; d_gene: -; CDR3aa: CASWERGWTEAFF; CDR3nt: TGTGCCAGCTGGGAGAGGGGATGGACTGAAGCTTTCTTT
j_gene: TRBJ2-1; v_gene: TRBV2; abundance: -; d_gene: -; CDR3aa: CASSEKRLRNEQFF; CDR3nt: TGTGCCAGCAGTGAAAAACGCTTAAGGAATGAGCAGTTCTTC
j_gene: TRBJ1-2; v_gene: TRBV7-2; abundance: -; d_gene: -; CDR3aa: CASSFGGVTDYGYTF; CDR3nt: TGTGCCAGCAGCTTTGGCGGGGTGACAGACTATGGCTACACCTTC
j_gene: TRBJ1-1; v_gene: TRBV6-1; abundance: -; d_gene: TRBD1; CDR3aa: CASRTGFGTEAFF; CDR3nt: TGTGCCAGCAGGACAGGGTTTGGCACTGAAGCTTTCTTT
j_gene: TRBJ2-7; v_gene: TRBV6-5; abundance: -; d_gene: TRBD1; CDR3aa: CASSAGQGSYEQYF; CDR3nt: TGTGCCAGCAGTGCCGGACAGGGGAGCTACGAGCAGTACTTC
j_gene: TRBJ1-4; v_gene: TRBV6-5; abundance: once; d_gene: -; CDR3aa: CASRPLLSEKLFF; CDR3nt: TGTGCCAGCAGGCCTTTACTTTCGGAAAAACTGTTTTTT
j_gene: TRBJ2-6; v_gene: TRBV5-8; abundance: few; d_gene: -; CDR3aa: CASSLEVSGANVLTF; CDR3nt: TGTGCCAGCAGCTTAGAGGTTTCTGGGGCCAACGTCCTGACTTTC
j_gene: TRBJ2-2; v_gene: TRBV9; abundance: -; d_gene: TRBD2; CDR3aa: CASSPGTSANTGELFF; CDR3nt: TGTGCCAGCAGCCCGGGGACTAGCGCGAACACCGGGGAGCTGTTTTTT
j_gene: TRBJ2-5; v_gene: TRBV7-3; abundance: -; d_gene: -; CDR3aa: CASSLGPSQETQYF; CDR3nt: TGTGCCAGCAGCTTGGGACCTTCCCAAGAGACCCAGTACTTC
j_gene: TRBJ2-7; v_gene: TRBV4-1; abundance: -; d_gene: TRBD2; CDR3aa: CASSQDPGRLAGYEQYF; CDR3nt: TGCGCCAGCAGCCAAGATCCTGGTCGGCTAGCGGGCTACGAGCAGTACTTC
j_gene: TRBJ2-3; v_gene: TRBV9; abundance: once; d_gene: TRBD2; CDR3aa: CASSVVAGGTDTQYF; CDR3nt: TGTGCCAGCAGCGTAGTAGCGGGGGGCACAGATACGCAGTATTTT
j_gene: TRBJ2-4; v_gene: TRBV30; abundance: -; d_gene: -; CDR3aa: CAWSKQGGNIQYF; CDR3nt: TGTGCCTGGAGTAAGCAGGGGGGGAACATTCAGTACTTC
j_gene: TRBJ2-1; v_gene: TRBV6-1; abundance: -; d_gene: -; CDR3aa: CASSEVSNREQFF; CDR3nt: TGTGCCAGCAGTGAAGTCTCCAACCGTGAGCAGTTCTTC
j_gene: TRBJ1-3; v_gene: TRBV30; abundance: -; d_gene: -; CDR3aa: CAWSSGFSSGNTIYF; CDR3nt: TGTGCCTGGAGTTCCGGGTTCAGCTCTGGAAACACCATATATTTT
j_gene: TRBJ1-2; v_gene: TRBV6-1; abundance: once; d_gene: -; CDR3aa: CASSEASAGVYGYTF; CDR3nt: TGTGCCAGCAGTGAAGCTTCGGCGGGGGTCTATGGCTACACCTTC
j_gene: TRBJ1-5; v_gene: TRBV5-6; abundance: -; d_gene: -; CDR3aa: CASSLGAYSNQPQHF; CDR3nt: TGTGCCAGCAGCTTAGGAGCTTATAGCAATCAGCCCCAGCATTTT
j_gene: TRBJ1-4; v_gene: TRBV7-6; abundance: -; d_gene: TRBD1; CDR3aa: CASSLLSFGTGSGKLFF; CDR3nt: TGTGCCAGCAGCTTACTCTCGTTCGGGACAGGGAGTGGAAAACTGTTTTTT
j_gene: TRBJ2-7; v_gene: TRBV18; abundance: -; d_gene: -; CDR3aa: CASSPGLSYEQYF; CDR3nt: TGTGCCAGCTCCCCGGGACTCTCCTACGAGCAGTACTTC
j_gene: TRBJ2-5; v_gene: TRBV6-1; abundance: few; d_gene: -; CDR3aa: CASARDYQETQYF; CDR3nt: TGTGCCAGCGCCCGGGACTACCAAGAGACCCAGTACTTC
j_gene: TRBJ1-2; v_gene: TRBV28; abundance: -; d_gene: TRBD1; CDR3aa: CASRGQGVYGYTF; CDR3nt: TGTGCCAGCAGGGGACAGGGGGTCTATGGCTACACCTTC
j_gene: TRBJ2-7; v_gene: TRBV11-3; abundance: -; d_gene: TRBD2; CDR3aa: CASSFQFMLASGRAYEQYF; CDR3nt: TGTGCCAGCAGCTTCCAATTCATGTTGGCTAGCGGGAGGGCCTACGAGCAGTACTTC
j_gene: TRBJ2-1; v_gene: TRBV7-9; abundance: -; d_gene: TRBD1; CDR3aa: CASSLATGLDEQFF; CDR3nt: TGTGCCAGCAGCTTAGCGACAGGGTTGGATGAGCAGTTCTTC
j_gene: TRBJ2-5; v_gene: TRBV14; abundance: -; d_gene: TRBD1; CDR3aa: CASSLLGGQVQETQYF; CDR3nt: TGTGCCAGCAGCCTCTTGGGGGGACAGGTACAAGAGACCCAGTACTTC
j_gene: TRBJ2-5; v_gene: TRBV30; abundance: -; d_gene: TRBD2; CDR3aa: CAWESLAGAGETQYF; CDR3nt: TGTGCCTGGGAGTCACTAGCGGGAGCAGGTGAGACCCAGTACTTC
j_gene: TRBJ2-3; v_gene: TRBV6-5; abundance: -; d_gene: -; CDR3aa: CASRQALSADTQYF; CDR3nt: TGTGCCAGCCGACAGGCGTTGAGTGCAGATACGCAGTATTTT
j_gene: TRBJ1-4; v_gene: TRBV11-2; abundance: -; d_gene: -; CDR3aa: CASSLPPHEQRNEKLFF; CDR3nt: TGTGCCAGCAGCTTACCCCCCCACGAGCAAAGGAATGAAAAACTGTTTTTT
j_gene: TRBJ2-4; v_gene: TRBV1; abundance: -; d_gene: -; CDR3aa: CTSSQDLGLAGERSKNIQYF; CDR3nt: TGCACCAGCAGCCAAGATCTGGGACTAGCGGGAGAAAGGTCCAAAAACATTCAGTACTTC
j_gene: TRBJ1-1; v_gene: TRBV30; abundance: -; d_gene: -; CDR3aa: CAWSGSGLTEAFF; CDR3nt: TGTGCCTGGAGTGGGTCAGGGTTGACTGAAGCTTTCTTT
j_gene: TRBJ1-2; v_gene: TRBV7-9; abundance: -; d_gene: -; CDR3aa: CASSLGGANYGYTF; CDR3nt: TGTGCCAGCAGCTTAGGGGGAGCTAACTATGGCTACACCTTC
j_gene: TRBJ2-3; v_gene: TRBV2; abundance: -; d_gene: -; CDR3aa: CASSQIVRDTQYF; CDR3nt: TGTGCCAGCAGTCAAATAGTCCGAGATACGCAGTATTTT
j_gene: TRBJ2-1; v_gene: TRBV11-3; abundance: -; d_gene: -; CDR3aa: CASSKATVGEQFF; CDR3nt: TGTGCCAGCAGCAAAGCGACGGTAGGGGAGCAGTTCTTC
j_gene: TRBJ1-3; v_gene: TRBV30; abundance: once; d_gene: -; CDR3aa: CACLTQGRSGNTIYF; CDR3nt: TGTGCCTGCCTAACGCAGGGGAGGTCTGGAAACACCATATATTTT
j_gene: TRBJ1-5; v_gene: TRBV19; abundance: -; d_gene: -; CDR3aa: CASTQFGQGNQPQHF; CDR3nt: TGTGCCAGTACCCAATTCGGACAAGGCAATCAGCCCCAGCATTTT
j_gene: TRBJ2-7; v_gene: TRBV6-1; abundance: -; d_gene: TRBD1; CDR3aa: CASRPGTGNSYEQYF; CDR3nt: TGTGCCAGCAGACCCGGGACAGGGAACTCCTACGAGCAGTACTTC
j_gene: TRBJ1-1; v_gene: TRBV4-2; abundance: -; d_gene: -; CDR3aa: CASSQGSPGTEDTEAFF; CDR3nt: TGTGCCAGCAGCCAAGGAAGTCCCGGGACTGAGGACACTGAAGCTTTCTTT
j_gene: TRBJ2-1; v_gene: TRBV7-9; abundance: -; d_gene: TRBD1; CDR3aa: CASSRDSEQFF; CDR3nt: TGTGCCAGCAGCCGGGACAGTGAGCAGTTCTTC
j_gene: TRBJ2-3; v_gene: TRBV13; abundance: -; d_gene: -; CDR3aa: CASSLAGGSTDTQYF; CDR3nt: TGTGCCAGCAGCTTAGCGGGCGGAAGCACAGATACGCAGTATTTT
j_gene: TRBJ1-5; v_gene: TRBV28; abundance: -; d_gene: -; CDR3aa: CASSLPQTGSNQPQHF; CDR3nt: TGTGCCAGCAGTTTACCTCAGACAGGTAGCAATCAGCCCCAGCATTTT
j_gene: TRBJ2-5; v_gene: TRBV7-2; abundance: once; d_gene: TRBD2; CDR3aa: CASSPSGTREETQYF; CDR3nt: TGTGCCAGCAGCCCCTCCGGGACTAGAGAAGAGACCCAGTACTTC
j_gene: TRBJ2-1; v_gene: TRBV4-1; abundance: -; d_gene: TRBD1; CDR3aa: CASSPGQGAINEQFF; CDR3nt: TGCGCCAGCAGCCCGGGACAGGGGGCAATCAATGAGCAGTTCTTC
j_gene: TRBJ2-5; v_gene: TRBV18; abundance: -; d_gene: -; CDR3aa: CASSVGRETQYF; CDR3nt: TGTGCCAGCTCTGTGGGACGCGAGACCCAGTACTTC
j_gene: TRBJ2-1; v_gene: TRBV28; abundance: -; d_gene: -; CDR3aa: CASSWQGQYNEQFF; CDR3nt: TGTGCCAGCAGTTGGCAGGGGCAATACAATGAGCAGTTCTTC
j_gene: TRBJ2-7; v_gene: TRBV12-5; abundance: once; d_gene: TRBD1; CDR3aa: CASGLASGTEPYEQYF; CDR3nt: TGTGCTAGTGGTTTGGCTTCCGGGACAGAGCCCTACGAGCAGTACTTC
j_gene: TRBJ1-1; v_gene: TRBV30; abundance: -; d_gene: TRBD1; CDR3aa: CAWSGGGNTEAFF; CDR3nt: TGTGCCTGGAGTGGAGGGGGCAACACTGAAGCTTTCTTT
j_gene: TRBJ2-7; v_gene: TRBV9; abundance: -; d_gene: -; CDR3aa: CASSVLGIHPKGYEQYF; CDR3nt: TGTGCCAGCAGCGTATTGGGGATTCACCCCAAAGGCTACGAGCAGTACTTC